Listed below are T cell receptor beta chains from one sample, sequenced in a study of blood T cell repertoires in COVID-19. Sequenced by immunoSEQ multiplex PCR; TCRdb stores in-frame clones only, minus some. The sample holds 75,000 to 100,000 clones, about 89% seen once. Sequences were obtained from peripheral blood. Source of these receptors: a human donor with acute or convalescent COVID-19. The donor label of this sample is uncertain. CDR3s include the opening cysteine and the closing phenylalanine or tryptophan. The order of the fields is CDR3 protein, CDR3 DNA, V gene, J gene, clone size, D gene. A D gene is named only where the DNA matches it firmly. Expanded clones get a size class; other rows say once, few or many, or leave the size out.

CDR3 protein: CAWRVKGAGELFF
CDR3 DNA: TGTGCCTGGAGAGTTAAAGGAGCCGGGGAGCTGTTTTTT
V gene: TRBV30
J gene: TRBJ2-2
clone size: NA
D gene: NA

CDR3 protein: CASSPGSGREQYF
CDR3 DNA: TGTGCCAGCAGCCCCGGCTCCGGGAGGGAGCAGTACTTC
V gene: TRBV6-5
J gene: TRBJ2-7
clone size: NA
D gene: TRBD2

CDR3 protein: CASSPRNRGEREKLFF
CDR3 DNA: TGTGCCAGCTCACCCAGGAACAGGGGGGAGCGTGAAAAACTGTTTTTT
V gene: TRBV18
J gene: TRBJ1-4
clone size: once
D gene: TRBD1

CDR3 protein: CASSGTGIEYQPQHF
CDR3 DNA: TGTGCCAGCAGTGGGACAGGGATTGAGTATCAGCCCCAGCATTTT
V gene: TRBV2
J gene: TRBJ1-5
clone size: NA
D gene: TRBD1

CDR3 protein: CSATSRGQDGYTF
CDR3 DNA: TGCAGCGCTACATCCAGGGGGCAGGATGGCTACACCTTC
V gene: TRBV29-1
J gene: TRBJ1-2
clone size: NA
D gene: TRBD1

CDR3 protein: CASSHYSTQETQYF
CDR3 DNA: TGTGCCAGCAGCCATTACAGTACACAAGAGACCCAGTACTTC
V gene: TRBV11-2
J gene: TRBJ2-5
clone size: NA
D gene: NA

CDR3 protein: CASSPRTGVNTGELFF
CDR3 DNA: TGTGCCAGCAGCCCCAGGACAGGGGTCAACACCGGGGAGCTGTTTTTT
V gene: TRBV9
J gene: TRBJ2-2
clone size: NA
D gene: TRBD1

CDR3 protein: CASNTGGNEKLFF
CDR3 DNA: TGTGCCAGCAATACGGGGGGGAATGAAAAACTGTTTTTT
V gene: TRBV2
J gene: TRBJ1-4
clone size: NA
D gene: NA

CDR3 protein: CASSRRDRDNEKLFF
CDR3 DNA: TGTGCCAGCAGCCGCCGGGACAGAGATAATGAAAAACTGTTTTTT
V gene: TRBV3-1/TRBV3-2
J gene: TRBJ1-4
clone size: NA
D gene: TRBD1

CDR3 protein: CASSVAPSGAYEQYF
CDR3 DNA: TGTGCCAGCAGCGTAGCCCCTAGCGGGGCCTACGAGCAGTACTTC
V gene: TRBV9
J gene: TRBJ2-7
clone size: NA
D gene: TRBD2

CDR3 protein: CASSDSNQPQHF
CDR3 DNA: TGTGCCAGCAGTGACAGTAATCAGCCCCAGCATTTT
V gene: TRBV6-1
J gene: TRBJ1-5
clone size: NA
D gene: NA

CDR3 protein: CASSFSGNYGYTF
CDR3 DNA: TGTGCCAGCAGCTTTTCGGGAAACTATGGCTACACCTTC
V gene: TRBV7-9
J gene: TRBJ1-2
clone size: NA
D gene: NA

CDR3 protein: CASSYFRGYNEQFF
CDR3 DNA: TGTGCCAGCAGTTACTTTCGGGGCTACAATGAGCAGTTCTTC
V gene: TRBV6-2/TRBV6-3
J gene: TRBJ2-1
clone size: NA
D gene: NA

CDR3 protein: CASSSQGNGELFF
CDR3 DNA: TGCGCCAGCAGCTCACAGGGGAACGGGGAGCTGTTTTTT
V gene: TRBV5-1
J gene: TRBJ2-2
clone size: NA
D gene: TRBD1

CDR3 protein: CASSILDRGYTEAFF
CDR3 DNA: TGTGCCAGCAGCATTCTGGACAGGGGGTACACTGAAGCTTTCTTT
V gene: TRBV11-2
J gene: TRBJ1-1
clone size: NA
D gene: TRBD1

CDR3 protein: CASSPTYGTTGDEQFF
CDR3 DNA: TGTGCCAGCAGCCCCACCTACGGGACTACCGGCGATGAGCAGTTCTTC
V gene: TRBV11-2
J gene: TRBJ2-1
clone size: NA
D gene: TRBD2